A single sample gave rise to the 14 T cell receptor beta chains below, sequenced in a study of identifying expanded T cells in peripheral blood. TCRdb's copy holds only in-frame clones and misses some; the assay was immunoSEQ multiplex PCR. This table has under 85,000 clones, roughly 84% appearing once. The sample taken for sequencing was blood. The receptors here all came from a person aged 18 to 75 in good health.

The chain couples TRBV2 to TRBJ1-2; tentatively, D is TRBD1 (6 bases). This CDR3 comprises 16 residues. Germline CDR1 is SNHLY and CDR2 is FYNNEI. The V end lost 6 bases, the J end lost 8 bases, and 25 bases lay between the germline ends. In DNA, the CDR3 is TGTGCCAGCAGGGAACAGGGTACTATGGACAATGGGGGCTACACCTTC. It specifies CASREQGTMDNGGYTF.

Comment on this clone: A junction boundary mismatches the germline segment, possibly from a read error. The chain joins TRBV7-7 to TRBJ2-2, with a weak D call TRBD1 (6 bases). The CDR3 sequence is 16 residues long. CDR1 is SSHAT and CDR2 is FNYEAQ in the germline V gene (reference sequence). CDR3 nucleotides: TGTGCTAGCAGCTTAGCGCCAGGGGCGAACACCGGGGAGCTGTTTTTT. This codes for CASSLAPGANTGELFF.

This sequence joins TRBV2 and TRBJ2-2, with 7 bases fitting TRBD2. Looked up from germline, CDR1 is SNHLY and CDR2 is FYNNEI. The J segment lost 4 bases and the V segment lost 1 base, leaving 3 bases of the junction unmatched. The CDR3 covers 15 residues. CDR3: CASSEGLAVTGELFF. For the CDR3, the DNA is TGTGCCAGCAGTGAAGGCCTAGCGGTCACCGGGGAGCTGTTTTTT.

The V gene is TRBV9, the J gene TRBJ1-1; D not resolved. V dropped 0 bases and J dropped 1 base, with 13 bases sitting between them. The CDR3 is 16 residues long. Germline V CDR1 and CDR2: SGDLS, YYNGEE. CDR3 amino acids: CASSVVGSRENTEAFF. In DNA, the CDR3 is TGTGCCAGCAGCGTAGTAGGTTCCAGAGAGAACACTGAAGCTTTCTTT.

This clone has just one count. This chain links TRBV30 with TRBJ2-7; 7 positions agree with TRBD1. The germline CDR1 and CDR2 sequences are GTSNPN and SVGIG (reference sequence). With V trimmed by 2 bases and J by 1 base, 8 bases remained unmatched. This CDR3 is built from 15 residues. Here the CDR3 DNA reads TGTGCCTGGAGTAAAGGGACAGCCTTTTCCTACGAGCAGTACTTC. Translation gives CAWSKGTAFSYEQYF.

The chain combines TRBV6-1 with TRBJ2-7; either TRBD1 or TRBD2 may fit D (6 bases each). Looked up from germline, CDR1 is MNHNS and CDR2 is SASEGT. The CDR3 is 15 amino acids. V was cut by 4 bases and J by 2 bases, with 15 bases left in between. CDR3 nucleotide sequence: TGTGCCAGCAGTGTTGCACAGGGAGGCGCCTACGAGCAGTACTTC. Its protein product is CASSVAQGGAYEQYF.

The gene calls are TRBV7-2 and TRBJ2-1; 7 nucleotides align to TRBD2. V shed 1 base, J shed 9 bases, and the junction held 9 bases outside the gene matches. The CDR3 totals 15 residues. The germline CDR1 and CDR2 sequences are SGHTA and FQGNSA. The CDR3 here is CASSLGPAGVGEQFF. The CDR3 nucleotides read TGTGCCAGCAGCTTAGGCCCCGCGGGAGTGGGTGAGCAGTTCTTC.

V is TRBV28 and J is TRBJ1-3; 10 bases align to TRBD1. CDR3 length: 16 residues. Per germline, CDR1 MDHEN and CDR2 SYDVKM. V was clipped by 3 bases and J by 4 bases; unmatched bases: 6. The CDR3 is CASSFDRGLRGNTIYF. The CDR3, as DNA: TGTGCCAGCAGTTTCGACAGGGGGCTTCGAGGAAACACCATATATTTT.

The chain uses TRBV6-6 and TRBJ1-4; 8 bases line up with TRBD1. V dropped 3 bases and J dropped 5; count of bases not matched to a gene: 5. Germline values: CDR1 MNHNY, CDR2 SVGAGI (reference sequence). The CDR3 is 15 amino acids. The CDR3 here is CASSYNRGRNEKLFF. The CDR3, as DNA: TGTGCCAGCAGTTATAACAGGGGGAGAAATGAAAAACTGTTTTTT.

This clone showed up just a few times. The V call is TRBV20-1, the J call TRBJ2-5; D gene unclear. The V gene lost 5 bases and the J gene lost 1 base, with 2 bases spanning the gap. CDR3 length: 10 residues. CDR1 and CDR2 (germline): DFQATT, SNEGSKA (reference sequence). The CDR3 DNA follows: TGCAGTGCTCCCCAAGAGACCCAGTACTTC. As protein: CSAPQETQYF.

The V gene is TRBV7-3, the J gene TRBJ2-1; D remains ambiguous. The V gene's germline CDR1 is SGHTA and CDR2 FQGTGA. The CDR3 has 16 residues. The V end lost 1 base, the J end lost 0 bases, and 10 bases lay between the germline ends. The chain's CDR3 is CASSLNQRSSYNEQFF. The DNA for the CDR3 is TGTGCCAGCAGCTTAAATCAGCGAAGCTCCTACAATGAGCAGTTCTTC.

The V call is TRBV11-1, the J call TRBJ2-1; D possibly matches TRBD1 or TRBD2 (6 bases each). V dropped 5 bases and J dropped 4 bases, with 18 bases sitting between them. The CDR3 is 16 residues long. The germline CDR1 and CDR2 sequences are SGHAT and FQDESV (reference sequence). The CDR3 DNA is TGTGCCAGCAGCCCTCTAGGGGGGACGAAATACAATGAGCAGTTCTTC. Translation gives CASSPLGGTKYNEQFF.

The CDR3 reads CASSPDRGGYGYTF. The CDR3, as DNA: TGTGCCAGCAGTCCCGATCGGGGGGGCTATGGCTACACCTTC. The chain joins TRBV27 to TRBJ1-2, with D perhaps matching TRBD1 (5 bases). There are 14 residues in the CDR3. The V gene's germline CDR1 is MNHEY and CDR2 SMNVEV (reference sequence). Trimming removed 5 bases at V and 4 bases at J, with 14 bases between.

The CDR3 bases are TGTGCCAGCAGTGACGAGAGGGGGGCTGGAAACGAGCAGTACTTC. Translated, it gives CASSDERGAGNEQYF. V usage is TRBV2 and J usage is TRBJ2-7; D may match TRBD1 or TRBD2 (6 bases each). CDR1 and CDR2 from the germline V gene are SNHLY and FYNNEI. V dropped 3 bases and J dropped 5 bases, with 17 bases sitting between them. The CDR3 covers 15 residues.